Each of the 26 T cell receptor beta chains below was sequenced from the same sample in a study of vaccination and CD4 T cells after COVID-19 (dated by TCRdb to between 2022 and 2023). The sample's treatment or condition label, in plain terms: roughly 11-day PBMC culture with coronavirus spike peptide pools or control peptides (ViraFEST assay). The antigens of these receptors remain unknown. The library was obtained by PCR. Sequenced using an Illumina iSeq 100. DNA from cultured CD4+ T cells underwent TCR sequencing with the Oncomine TCR Beta short-read assay at the Johns Hopkins FTIC core. TCRdb reprocessed the public reads (quality trimming at Q25 with fastp, clone calling with MiXCR) and kept in-frame beta chains. Rows with one shared CDR3 protein collapse into an entry with the most common genes and DNA. This sample has about 13,000 distinct CDR3 sequences in its table, and just under 75% of those were observed once. The ten top clones hold roughly 30% of the sample.

The material sequenced was CD4+ T cells from blood, cultured in vitro. The source of these receptors is a human donor who had recovered from COVID-19.

This clonotype was recorded only once. The genes are TRBV28 and TRBJ2-7; 15 bases are a match to TRBD2. Per germline, CDR1 MDHEN and CDR2 SYDVKM. This CDR3 comprises 18 residues. Trimming at V came to 6 bases and at J to 0 bases, leaving 9 bases not matched to a gene. CDR3 amino acids: CASRNSGLAGGISYEQYF. CDR3 in DNA: TGTGCCAGCAGAAACTCGGGACTAGCGGGAGGAATCTCCTACGAGCAGTACTTC.

The chain is built from TRBV20-1 and TRBJ2-5; D unclear. Germline CDR1 DFQATT, CDR2 SNEGSKA (reference sequence). CDR3 length equals 13 residues. V lost 7 bases and J lost 5, with 17 bases in between. The CDR3 reads CSVNPLSRETQYF. For the CDR3, the DNA is TGCAGTGTCAATCCCCTGTCCCGGGAGACCCAGTACTTC.

The rearrangement links TRBV7-9 to TRBJ2-5; D may be TRBD2 (6 bases). The CDR3 runs to 14 residues. Germline CDR1 is SEHNR and CDR2 is FQNEAQ (reference sequence). V gave up 5 bases and J gave up 2 bases, with 12 bases separating them. CDR3 loop: CASSRPGVQETQYF. Here the CDR3 DNA reads TGTGCCAGCAGCCGCCCGGGGGTACAAGAGACCCAGTACTTC.

The gene calls are TRBV27 and TRBJ1-6, with 9 bases lining up with TRBD1. This CDR3 is 15 amino acids long. V lost 3 bases to trimming and J lost 7 bases; unmatched junction nucleotides: 4. Germline CDR1 is MNHEY and CDR2 is SMNVEV (reference sequence). The CDR3 coding sequence is TGTGCCAGCAGTTTTCTGGGACAGGGCAATTCACCCCTCCACTTT. Protein product: CASSFLGQGNSPLHF.

The rearrangement links TRBV9 to TRBJ1-1; a weak D match, TRBD1 (6 bases). Germline-derived CDR1 and CDR2 are SGDLS and YYNGEE. With 4 bases removed from V and 2 bases from J, the gap between germline ends came to 15 bases. The CDR3 spans 15 residues. CDR3 residues: CASSPWRTDNTEAFF. CDR3 DNA sequence: TGTGCCAGCAGCCCATGGAGGACAGATAACACTGAAGCTTTCTTT.

The chain employs TRBV10-3 and TRBJ2-1; the D gene is possibly TRBD2 (6 bases). CDR3 length: 14 amino acids. CDR1 is ENHRY, CDR2 SYGVKD, per germline. Trimming cost V 2 bases and J 10 bases, with 15 bases left between them. This CDR3 reads CAISENGGLGEQFF. In nucleotides, the CDR3 is TGTGCCATCAGTGAGAATGGGGGGTTGGGGGAGCAGTTCTTC.

This sequence joins TRBV7-3 and TRBJ1-1, with D perhaps TRBD1 (6 bases). Per germline, CDR1 SGHTA and CDR2 FQGTGA. The CDR3 contains 15 residues. The ends were cut back, 5 bases at V and 2 bases at J, with 15 bases in the middle. The CDR3 region is CASSPSQGSNTEAFF. The CDR3 DNA reads TGTGCCAGCAGCCCCTCACAGGGTAGTAACACTGAAGCTTTCTTT.

The chain is built from TRBV27 and TRBJ2-7, with 9 positions matching TRBD1. V lost 3 bases to trimming and J lost 4 bases; unmatched junction nucleotides: 10. Germline loops: CDR1 MNHEY, CDR2 SMNVEV (reference sequence). The CDR3 sequence is 16 residues long. CDR3 DNA: TGTGCCAGCAGTTTGGGAGGACAGGGGAGGCGTTACGAGCAGTACTTC. Translation gives CASSLGGQGRRYEQYF.

This chain joins TRBV7-2 and TRBJ1-6, with 7 bases matching TRBD1. This CDR3 has 18 residues. Trimming removed 1 base from V and 7 bases from J; junction bases left unmatched: 13. Germline V lookup: CDR1 SGHTA, CDR2 FQGNSA. The DNA for the CDR3 is TGTGCCAGCAGCTTAGTCCGGGGGAGGGGGCGCCGAAATTCACCCCTCCACTTT. Translating gives CASSLVRGRGRRNSPLHF.

This chain links TRBV6-4 with TRBJ1-1; the D gene is possibly TRBD1 (5 bases). CDR1 is MRHNA and CDR2 is SNTAGT in the germline V gene. The V gene lost 6 bases and the J gene lost 4 bases, with 21 bases spanning the gap. The CDR3 runs 16 residues. This chain's CDR3 is CASRTEGRGVGTEAFF. The CDR3 coding sequence is TGTGCCAGCAGAACGGAGGGTAGAGGGGTGGGCACTGAAGCTTTCTTT.

CDR3 coding DNA: TGCAGTGCTAGAAACGAGGGGGGCACAGATACGCAGTATTTT. The encoded protein is CSARNEGGTDTQYF. V gene TRBV20-1 combines with J gene TRBJ2-3; a possible D gene is TRBD1 (6 bases). The V and J ends lost 2 bases and 1 base respectively, with 10 bases between them. Germline CDR1 DFQATT, CDR2 SNEGSKA (reference sequence). The CDR3 is 14 residues long.

This clonotype was recorded once. The chain links TRBV6-1 to TRBJ1-1; TRBD1 is a possible D gene (5 bases). V gave up 2 bases and J gave up 7 bases, with 11 bases separating them. CDR1 is MNHNS and CDR2 is SASEGT in the germline V gene. The CDR3 has 13 residues. The CDR3 here is CASSELIGGEAFF. The CDR3 region has the DNA TGTGCCAGCAGTGAACTGATCGGGGGTGAAGCTTTCTTT.

As DNA, the CDR3 is TGTGCCAGCAGCTTAGGGGCCAGTGAAGCTTTCTTT. Translating gives CASSLGASEAFF. This chain connects TRBV7-2 to TRBJ1-1, with unresolved D. The CDR3 is 12 residues long. Trimming removed 1 base at V and 7 bases at J, with 7 bases between. Germline V lookup: CDR1 SGHTA, CDR2 FQGNSA.

This clonotype was seen only once. V gene TRBV20-1 combines with J gene TRBJ1-3, with TRBD1 matching 9 bases. The CDR3 length is 15 residues. V dropped 4 bases and J dropped 0; count of bases not matched to a gene: 4. Germline assignment: CDR1 DFQATT and CDR2 SNEGSKA (reference sequence). CDR3 sequence reads: CSATTGGASGNTIYF. The CDR3 nucleotides are TGCAGTGCTACCACAGGGGGCGCCTCTGGAAACACCATATATTTT.

This chain connects TRBV18 to TRBJ1-2; 8 bases map to TRBD1. After removal of 2 bases from V and 9 bases from J, the junction contained 5 bases not matched to a gene. Per germline, CDR1 KGHSH and CDR2 LQKENI. This CDR3 comprises 13 residues. The CDR3 DNA is TGTGCCAGCTCACCAGGGACAGGATCGCGCTACACCTTC. Encoded protein: CASSPGTGSRYTF.

The chain uses TRBV6-5 and TRBJ1-6; TRBD1 matches at 8 bases. Germline-derived CDR1 and CDR2 are MNHEY and SVGAGI. The CDR3 is 16 amino acids. V lost 2 bases to trimming and J lost 7 bases; unmatched junction nucleotides: 7. The CDR3 region is CASSYGQGAPNSPLHF. The CDR3 region has the DNA TGTGCCAGCAGTTACGGCCAGGGGGCGCCCAATTCACCCCTCCACTTT.

This clonotype was recorded a few times. The genes are TRBV7-2 and TRBJ2-7; D remains unclear. The CDR3 runs 14 residues. Germline V gives CDR1 SGHTA, CDR2 FQGNSA. Trimming removed 5 bases at V and 0 bases at J, with 11 bases between. The CDR3 region is CASSHYLSSYEQYF. CDR3 DNA: TGTGCCAGCAGCCATTATCTCAGCTCCTACGAGCAGTACTTC.

This clonotype has a handful of counts. J is TRBJ2-7 and V is TRBV10-1; TRBD2 aligns across 13 bases. Germline V CDR1 and CDR2: WNHNN, SYGVQD (reference sequence). The CDR3 is 16 residues long. V trimming: 6 bases; J trimming: 4 bases; junction bases outside the gene matches: 9. The CDR3 is CASSGKGLAGPYEQYF. The CDR3 nucleotides are TGCGCCAGCAGCGGAAAGGGACTAGCGGGGCCTTACGAGCAGTACTTC.

The gene calls are TRBV4-1 and TRBJ2-2; no firm D call. Germline CDR1 is MGHRA and CDR2 is YSYEKL. The CDR3 sequence is 15 residues long. Trimming left V 2 bases short and J 1 base short, with 8 bases between. This chain's CDR3 is CASSQSVGNTGELFF. CDR3 nucleotides: TGCGCCAGCAGCCAAAGCGTCGGGAACACCGGGGAGCTGTTTTTT.

In this sample, this clonotype turned up a few times. This chain uses TRBV6-4 with TRBJ1-6, with TRBD1 as a possible D gene (5 bases). The V end was cut by 2 bases, the J end by 8 bases, with 7 bases between. Germline-derived CDR1 and CDR2 are MRHNA and SNTAGT. The CDR3 runs 13 residues. CDR3 nucleotide sequence: TGTGCCAGCAGTGACGGGGACTATTCACCCCTCCACTTT. Translation: CASSDGDYSPLHF.

This clonotype was counted a few times. V usage is TRBV7-2 and J usage is TRBJ1-5; no clear D. The V gene lost 5 bases and the J gene lost 0 bases, with 8 bases spanning the gap. Germline assignment: CDR1 SGHTA and CDR2 FQGNSA. The CDR3 covers 14 residues. The DNA of the CDR3 is TGTGCCAGCAGCCCGATTGGTAGCAATCAGCCCCAGCATTTT. This translates into CASSPIGSNQPQHF.

The chain carries TRBV6-1 and TRBJ1-1, with D possibly being TRBD1 (5 bases). The CDR3 has 12 residues. Trimming pared 5 bases from V and 3 bases from J, leaving 7 bases between. Germline V CDR1 and CDR2: MNHNS, SASEGT. Here the CDR3 reads CASSRQYTEAFF. CDR3 coding DNA: TGTGCCAGCAGTAGACAGTACACTGAAGCTTTCTTT.

This sequence joins TRBV11-2 and TRBJ2-7; no clear D. The germline CDR1 and CDR2 sequences are SGHAT and FQNNGV. Trimming removed 3 bases at V and 1 base at J, with 4 bases between. The CDR3 is 12 residues long. CDR3 sequence reads: CASSLQSYEQYF. The CDR3 region has the DNA TGTGCCAGCAGCTTGCAGTCCTACGAGCAGTACTTC.

CDR3 protein: CARDDRTSEKETQYF. The CDR3 bases are TGTGCCCGAGACGACAGGACTAGCGAGAAAGAGACCCAGTACTTC. The rearrangement joins TRBV2 to TRBJ2-5, with TRBD2 matching over 9 bases. Trimming removed 11 bases from V and 3 bases from J; junction bases left unmatched: 13. The CDR3 has 15 amino acids. Germline CDR1 SNHLY, CDR2 FYNNEI.

This clonotype was seen more than once but under ten times. The chain has TRBV19 and TRBJ2-3; D gene ambiguous. V gave up 1 base and J gave up 2 bases, with 10 bases separating them. Germline V gives CDR1 LNHDA, CDR2 SQIVND (reference sequence). This CDR3 region has 15 residues. As DNA, the CDR3 is TGTGCCAGTAGTATAGGGCCGCAGACCACAGATACGCAGTATTTT. Translated: CASSIGPQTTDTQYF.

The rearrangement links TRBV5-8 to TRBJ1-1; D possibly corresponds to TRBD1 (6 bases). This CDR3 region has 16 residues. CDR1 is SGHTS, CDR2 YDEGEE, per germline. Trimming shortened V by 1 base and J by 5 bases, and 18 bases separated the two germline ends. The CDR3 protein is CASSLSKGGRRTEAFF. CDR3 in DNA: TGTGCCAGCAGCTTGTCGAAGGGGGGGCGGAGGACTGAAGCTTTCTTT.